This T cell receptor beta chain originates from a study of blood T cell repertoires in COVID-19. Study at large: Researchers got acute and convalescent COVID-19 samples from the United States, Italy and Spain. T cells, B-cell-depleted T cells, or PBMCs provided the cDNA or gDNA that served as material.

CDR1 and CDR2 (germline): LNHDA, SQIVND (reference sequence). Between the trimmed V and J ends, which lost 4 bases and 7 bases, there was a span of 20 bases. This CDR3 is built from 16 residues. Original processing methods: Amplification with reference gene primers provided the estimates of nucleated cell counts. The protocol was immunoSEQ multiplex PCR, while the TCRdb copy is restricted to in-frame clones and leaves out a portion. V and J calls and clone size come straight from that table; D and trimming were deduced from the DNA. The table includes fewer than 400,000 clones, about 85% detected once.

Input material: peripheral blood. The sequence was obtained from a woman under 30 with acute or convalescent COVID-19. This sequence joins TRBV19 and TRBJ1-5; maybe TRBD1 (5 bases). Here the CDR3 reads CASSTPLQGQRQPQHF. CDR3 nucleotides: TGTGCCAGTAGTACCCCCTTGCAGGGCCAAAGACAGCCCCAGCATTTT.